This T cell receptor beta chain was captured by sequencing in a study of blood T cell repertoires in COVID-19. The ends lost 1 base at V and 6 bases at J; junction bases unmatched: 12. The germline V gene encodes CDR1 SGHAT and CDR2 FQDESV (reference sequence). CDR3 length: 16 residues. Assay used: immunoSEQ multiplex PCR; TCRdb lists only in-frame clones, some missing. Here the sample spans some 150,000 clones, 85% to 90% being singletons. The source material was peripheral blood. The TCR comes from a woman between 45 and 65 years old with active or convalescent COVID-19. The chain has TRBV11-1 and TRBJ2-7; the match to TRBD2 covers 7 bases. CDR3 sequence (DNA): TGTGCCAGCAGCTTAGAAAGCCGCGGGGAGGGCAGCGAGCAGTACTTC. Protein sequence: CASSLESRGEGSEQYF. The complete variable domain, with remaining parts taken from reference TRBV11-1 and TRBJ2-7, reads EAEVAQSPRYKITEKSQAVAFWCDPISGHATLYWYRQILGQGPELLVQFQDESVVDDSQLPKDRFSAERLKGVDSTLKIQPAELGDSAMYLCASSLESRGEGSEQYFGPGTRLTVT.